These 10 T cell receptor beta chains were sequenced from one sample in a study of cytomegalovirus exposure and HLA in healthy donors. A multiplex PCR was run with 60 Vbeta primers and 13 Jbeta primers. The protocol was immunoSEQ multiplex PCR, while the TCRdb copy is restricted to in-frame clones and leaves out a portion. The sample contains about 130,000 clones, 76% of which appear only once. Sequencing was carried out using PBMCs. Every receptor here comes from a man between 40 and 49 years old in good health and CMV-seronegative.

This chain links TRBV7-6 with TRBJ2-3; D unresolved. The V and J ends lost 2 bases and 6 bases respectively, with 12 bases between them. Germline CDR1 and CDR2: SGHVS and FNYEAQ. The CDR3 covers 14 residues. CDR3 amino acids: CASSLMITVDTQYF. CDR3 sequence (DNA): TGTGCCAGCAGCTTAATGATTACAGTTGATACGCAGTATTTT.

The CDR3 reads CASSLTSGRAETQYF. The DNA for the CDR3 is TGCGCCAGCAGCTTGACTAGCGGGAGGGCAGAGACCCAGTACTTC. This chain uses TRBV5-1 with TRBJ2-5, with TRBD2 identical over 13 bases. V trimming: 1 base; J trimming: 4 bases; junction bases outside the gene matches: 1. The CDR3 totals 15 residues. Germline CDR1 SGHRS, CDR2 YFSETQ.

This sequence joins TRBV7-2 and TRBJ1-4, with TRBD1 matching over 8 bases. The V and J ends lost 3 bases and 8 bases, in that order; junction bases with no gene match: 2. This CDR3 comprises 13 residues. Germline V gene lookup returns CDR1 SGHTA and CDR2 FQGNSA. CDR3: CASSFRGLEKLFF. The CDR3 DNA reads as TGTGCCAGCAGCTTCAGGGGGCTCGAAAAACTGTTTTTT.

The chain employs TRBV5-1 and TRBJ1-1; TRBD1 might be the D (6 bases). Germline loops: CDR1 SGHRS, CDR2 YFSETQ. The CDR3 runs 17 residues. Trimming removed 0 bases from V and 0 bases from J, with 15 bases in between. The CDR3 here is CASSLALDRTLNTEAFF. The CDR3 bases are TGCGCCAGCAGCTTGGCCTTAGACAGGACCCTGAACACTGAAGCTTTCTTT.

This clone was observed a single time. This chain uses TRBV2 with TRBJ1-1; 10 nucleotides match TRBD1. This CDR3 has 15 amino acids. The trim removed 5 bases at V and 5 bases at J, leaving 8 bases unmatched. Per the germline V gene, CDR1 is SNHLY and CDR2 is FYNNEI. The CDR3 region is CASSLTGTGATEAFF. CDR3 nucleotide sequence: TGTGCCAGCAGTCTAACCGGGACAGGGGCTACTGAAGCTTTCTTT.

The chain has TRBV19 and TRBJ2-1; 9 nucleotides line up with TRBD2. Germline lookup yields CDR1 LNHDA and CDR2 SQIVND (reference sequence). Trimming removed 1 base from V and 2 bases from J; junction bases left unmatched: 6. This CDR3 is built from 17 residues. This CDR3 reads CASSIAAGGVPYNEQFF. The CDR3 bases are TGTGCCAGTAGTATAGCAGCGGGAGGCGTCCCCTACAATGAGCAGTTCTTC.

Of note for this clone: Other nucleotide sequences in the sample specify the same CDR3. The CDR3 region is CASSGQGGNQPQHF. For the CDR3, the DNA is TGTGCCAGCTCCGGACAGGGGGGCAATCAGCCCCAGCATTTT. This chain connects TRBV19 to TRBJ1-5, with TRBD1 identical over 10 bases. Germline V gene data show CDR1 as LNHDA and CDR2 as SQIVND (reference sequence). The ends lost 9 bases at V and 2 bases at J; junction bases unmatched: 4. This CDR3 spans 14 amino acids. Based on the CDR3 plus reference TRBV19 and TRBJ1-5, the full variable domain is DGGITQSPKYLFRKEGQNVTLSCEQNLNHDAMYWYRQDPGQGLRLIYYSQIVNDFQKGDIAEGYSVSREKKESFPLTVTSAQKNPTAFYLCASSGQGGNQPQHFGDGTRLSIL.

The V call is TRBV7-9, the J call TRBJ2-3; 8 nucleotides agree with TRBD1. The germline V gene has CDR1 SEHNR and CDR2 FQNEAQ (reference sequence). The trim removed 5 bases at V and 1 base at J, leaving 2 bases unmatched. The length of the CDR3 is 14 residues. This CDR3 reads CASSMGQGTDTQYF. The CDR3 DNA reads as TGTGCCAGCAGCATGGGACAGGGCACAGATACGCAGTATTTT.

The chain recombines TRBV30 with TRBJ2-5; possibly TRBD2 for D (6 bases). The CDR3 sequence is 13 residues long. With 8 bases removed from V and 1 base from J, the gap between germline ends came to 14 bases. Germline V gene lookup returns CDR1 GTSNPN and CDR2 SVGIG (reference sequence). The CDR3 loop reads CAISGFGQETQYF. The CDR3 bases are TGTGCCATCAGCGGGTTCGGCCAAGAGACCCAGTACTTC. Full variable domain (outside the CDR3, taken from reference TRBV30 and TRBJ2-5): SQTIHQWPATLVQPVGSPLSLECTVEGTSNPNLYWYRQAAGRGLQLLFYSVGIGQISSEVPQNLSASRPQDRQFILSSKKLLLSDSGFYLCAISGFGQETQYFGPGTRLLVL.

The CDR3 DNA is TGTGCCTGGAGACTAGCGGGAGTTGAGACCCAGTACTTC. This gives the protein CAWRLAGVETQYF. The chain joins TRBV30 to TRBJ2-5; 11 bases agree with TRBD2. V dropped 3 bases and J dropped 5; count of bases not matched to a gene: 2. The CDR3 has 13 residues. The germline gives CDR1 GTSNPN, CDR2 SVGIG (reference sequence).